This TCR beta chain was profiled in a study of blood T cell repertoires in COVID-19. J lost 0 bases, V lost 4 bases, and 14 bases had no gene match. The CDR3 extends over 19 amino acids. Germline V gene data show CDR1 as LGHDT and CDR2 as YNNKEL (reference sequence). Participants were placed into cohorts based on the clinical history they reported. As processed by the authors: Amplification with reference gene primers provided the estimates of nucleated cell counts. Only in-frame clones appear in the TCRdb table, and some are missing; sequencing was by immunoSEQ multiplex PCR. The V and J calls and clone size were taken over from that table, and D and trimming were inferred from the DNA. Of 300,000 to 350,000 clones in the sample, 65% to 90% are singletons; the top ten hold around 4.4%.

The genes are TRBV3-1 (or the pseudogene TRBV3-2) and TRBJ2-4, with 8 bases that match TRBD1. Sequences were obtained from PBMCs or T cells enriched from blood (not recorded which). This clonotype was obtained from a woman aged 40 to 50 with acute COVID-19. CDR3 loop: CASSPTGVRRGLAKNIQYF. For the CDR3, the DNA is TGTGCCAGCAGCCCGACAGGGGTGCGGAGGGGATTAGCCAAAAACATTCAGTACTTC.